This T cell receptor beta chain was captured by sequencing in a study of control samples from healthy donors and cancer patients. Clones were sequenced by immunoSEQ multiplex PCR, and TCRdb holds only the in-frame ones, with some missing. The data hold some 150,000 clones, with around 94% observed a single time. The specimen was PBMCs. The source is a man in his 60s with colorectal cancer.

CDR3 amino acids: CATSRGQDNFHEQYF. CDR3 nucleotides: TGTGCCACCTCCAGGGGGCAGGATAACTTCCACGAGCAGTACTTC. The chain is built from TRBV24-1 and TRBJ2-7; 8 bases are a match to TRBD1. Trimming at V came to 9 bases and at J to 5 bases, leaving 14 bases not matched to a gene. CDR1 is KGHDR and CDR2 is SFDVKD in the germline V gene. This CDR3 is 15 amino acids long.